A single sample gave rise to the 9 T cell receptor beta chains below, sequenced in a study of blood T cell repertoires in COVID-19 (dated by TCRdb to the early 2020s). Libraries were prepared through the immunoSEQ multiplex PCR assay. TCRdb mirrors the immuneACCESS table, restricted to in-frame sequences. Some clones are absent from its copies; in checked studies, under half trace to an unresolved V gene, and the reason for the others is unknown. For this sample the table gives around 120,000 clones, of which over 70% were detected only once. 5.9% of the sample goes to the ten largest clones. Source material: peripheral blood. Receptor source: a man of 80 years or more with active or convalescent COVID-19.

This sequence joins TRBV13 and TRBJ2-1, with TRBD2 matching over 7 bases. This CDR3 spans 15 amino acids. Germline assignment: CDR1 PRHDT and CDR2 FYEKMQ (reference sequence). Trimming at V came to 1 base and at J to 2 bases, leaving 2 bases not matched to a gene. CDR3 DNA: TGTGCCAGCAGCTTAGAGCGGGACCCCTACAATGAGCAGTTCTTC. It encodes CASSLERDPYNEQFF.

The chain is built from TRBV12-5 and TRBJ1-2; 10 bases fit TRBD1. CDR1 is LGHNT, CDR2 FRNRAP, per germline. The CDR3 is made up of 16 amino acids. V gave up 1 base and J gave up 6 bases; unmatched junction bases: 8. CDR3 loop: CASGLGQGAFIDGYTF. The DNA for the CDR3 is TGTGCTAGTGGTTTGGGACAGGGGGCGTTTATTGATGGCTACACCTTC.

This clone was seen a few times. In nucleotides, the CDR3 is TGTGCCAGCACAACAGGGAACTCTGGAAACACCATATATTTT. This translates into CASTTGNSGNTIYF. The chain has TRBV18 and TRBJ1-3, with D perhaps TRBD1 (6 bases). V shed 8 bases and J shed 0 bases, with 11 bases lying between them. In germline, CDR1 is KGHSH, CDR2 LQKENI. This CDR3 has 14 residues. The full variable domain, with the rest looked up from reference TRBV18 and TRBJ1-3, is NAGVMQNPRHLVRRRGQEARLRCSPMKGHSHVYWYRQLPEEGLKFMVYLQKENIIDESGMPKERFSAEFPKEGPSILRIQQVVRGDSAAYFCASTTGNSGNTIYFGEGSWLTVV.

V and J are TRBV29-1 and TRBJ2-7, with 9 nucleotides matching TRBD1. The CDR3 is made up of 13 amino acids. CDR1 is SQVTM, CDR2 ANQGSEA, per germline. The junction had 6 bases not matched to a gene; V was cut back by 7 bases and J by 2 bases. This chain's CDR3 is CSDRQGGTYEQYF. CDR3 in DNA: TGCAGCGACCGACAGGGGGGGACCTACGAGCAGTACTTC.

The genes are TRBV9 and TRBJ1-1, with 7 bases identical to TRBD1. CDR3 length equals 15 residues. Trimming removed 4 bases from V and 4 bases from J; junction bases left unmatched: 10. CDR1 and CDR2 from the germline V gene are SGDLS and YYNGEE. CDR3 bases: TGTGCCAGCAGCACCACACAGGGGTCGGGCACTGAAGCTTTCTTT. It is translated as CASSTTQGSGTEAFF.

Remarks on this clone: An end of the junction differs from the germline gene, which may be a read error. The rearrangement uses TRBV12-3 or TRBV12-4 and TRBJ1-5; D not certain. This CDR3 contains 13 residues. The CDR3 loop reads CASTWASHQPQHF. CDR3 DNA: TGTGCCAGCACCTGGGCTAGCCATCAGCCCCAGCATTTT.

This clone was observed once. The CDR3 nucleotides read TGTGCCAGCAGTTCCTTTAGTGTGACTAATGAAAAACTGTTTTTT. Amino acid sequence: CASSSFSVTNEKLFF. This chain joins TRBV27 and TRBJ1-4; no reliable D call. CDR3 length: 15 amino acids. CDR1 and CDR2 from the germline V gene are MNHEY and SMNVEV (reference sequence). Trimming pared 4 bases from V and 2 bases from J, leaving 11 bases between.

The chain carries TRBV28 and TRBJ2-5; D is possibly TRBD1 (6 bases). CDR3 length: 13 residues. CDR1 MDHEN and CDR2 SYDVKM come from the germline V gene. Trimming took off 8 bases at V and 5 bases at J, with 15 bases between the two ends. Written as DNA, the CDR3 is TGTGCCAGCTTTTCCGGACAGCCGGAGACCCAGTACTTC. Amino acid sequence: CASFSGQPETQYF. Full variable domain (missing parts from reference TRBV28 and TRBJ2-5): DVKVTQSSRYLVKRTGEKVFLECVQDMDHENMFWYRQDPGLGLRLIYFSYDVKMKEKGDIPEGYSVSREKKERFSLILESASTNQTSMYLCASFSGQPETQYFGPGTRLLVL.

The V call is TRBV10-1, the J call TRBJ1-5; no definite D call. Germline V gene lookup returns CDR1 WNHNN and CDR2 SYGVQD (reference sequence). V was trimmed by 7 bases and J by 7 bases, leaving 11 bases between them. The CDR3 is 12 amino acids. Here the CDR3 reads CASTPVPQPQHF. In DNA, the CDR3 is TGCGCCAGCACCCCGGTTCCCCAGCCCCAGCATTTT.